This T cell receptor (beta chain) was found in a study of Graves' ophthalmopathy and Graves' hyperthyroidism. Ophthalmopathy donors were characterized by moderate-to-severe activity, CAS of at least 3, NOSPECS of at least 4, and duration under 3 months. The V gene's germline CDR1 is MNHNS and CDR2 SASEGT. V was pared by 5 bases and J by 7 bases, with 14 bases between. CDR3 length: 13 residues. Amplification targeted the TCR beta CDR3 regions, with RNA transcripts as the source material. The authors performed first-round RT-PCR with HTBI primers and then a second-round multiplex PCR. TCRdb ran MiXCR on the multiplex PCR reads and lists one entry per CDR3 protein. The sample carries about 740,000 distinct CDR3 sequences, roughly two fifths recorded once. This clonotype showed up just a few times.

The material sequenced was peripheral blood. The J gene is TRBJ2-5, the V gene TRBV6-1, with D possibly being TRBD2 (5 bases). The receptor was derived from an adult man with Graves' ophthalmopathy. The CDR3 reads CASSYDERGTQYF. CDR3 bases: TGTGCCAGCAGTTACGACGAACGGGGGACCCAGTACTTC.